The 24 T cell receptor beta chains in this list originate from one sample, sequenced in a study of blood T cell repertoires in COVID-19 (dated by TCRdb to 2020 to 2021). The receptor library was made with the immunoSEQ multiplex PCR assay. Imported from immuneACCESS, the table was reduced by TCRdb to in-frame sequences with V and J called. These copies leave out some clones; in studies compared against another copy, an unresolved V gene accounts for under half, and the cause of the remainder is not known. The sample includes about 400,000 clones, with more than 80% observed a single time. Of the sample, 1% to 1.5% is held by the ten largest clones. Sequenced input: peripheral blood. These receptor sequences come from a man aged 40-55 years with acute or convalescent COVID-19.

The J gene is TRBJ1-1, the V gene TRBV5-1; D not resolved. Trimming shortened V by 0 bases and J by 8 bases, and 11 bases separated the two germline ends. Germline V gene data show CDR1 as SGHRS and CDR2 as YFSETQ. The CDR3 consists of 13 residues. CDR3 region: CASSLGQRAEAFF. Written as DNA, the CDR3 is TGCGCCAGCAGCTTGGGCCAGAGGGCCGAAGCTTTCTTT.

The chain is built from TRBV19 and TRBJ2-3; 14 nucleotides align to TRBD2. Germline CDR1 reads LNHDA; CDR2 reads SQIVND (reference sequence). The CDR3 spans 17 residues. Losses at the gene ends were 4 bases for V and 6 bases for J; bases not matched to a gene: 9. The CDR3 here is CASSTRTSGGFGDTQYF. The CDR3 bases are TGTGCCAGTAGTACTCGGACTAGCGGGGGGTTTGGCGATACGCAGTATTTT.

This clone has a handful of counts. V and J are TRBV5-1 and TRBJ1-1, with 10 bases that match TRBD1. Germline CDR1 SGHRS, CDR2 YFSETQ. There are 16 residues in the CDR3. After removal of 5 bases from V and 4 bases from J, the junction contained 11 bases not matched to a gene. The CDR3 is CASRGIDGTGVTEAFF. The CDR3 nucleotides read TGCGCCAGCAGGGGAATAGACGGGACAGGGGTCACTGAAGCTTTCTTT.

Only one count was recorded for this clone. The V and J genes are TRBV4-1 and TRBJ2-7; 11 bases are shared with TRBD2. The V segment lost 5 bases and the J segment 3 bases; nucleotides outside the gene matches: 18. Germline CDR1 MGHRA, CDR2 YSYEKL. There are 19 residues in the CDR3. This CDR3 reads CASSDRAGLAGGPRYEQYF. DNA of the CDR3: TGCGCCAGCAGCGACAGGGCAGGTCTAGCGGGAGGCCCTCGCTACGAGCAGTACTTC.

The chain has TRBV7-2 and TRBJ2-7; 7 nucleotides align to TRBD1. The ends lost 5 bases at V and 3 bases at J; junction bases unmatched: 10. Germline assignment: CDR1 SGHTA and CDR2 FQGNSA. The CDR3 extends over 15 amino acids. CDR3 sequence reads: CASSQTGQFGYEQYF. Written as DNA, the CDR3 is TGTGCCAGCAGCCAAACGGGACAGTTTGGCTACGAGCAGTACTTC. The entire variable domain, with the rest obtained from reference TRBV7-2 and TRBJ2-7, is as follows: GAGVSQSPSNKVTEKGKDVELRCDPISGHTALYWYRQSLGQGLEFLIYFQGNSAPDKSGLPSDRFSAERTGGSVSTLTIQRTQQEDSAVYLCASSQTGQFGYEQYFGPGTRLTVT.

The rearrangement uses TRBV5-8 and TRBJ1-5, with TRBD1 matching over 7 bases. The V and J ends lost 3 bases and 4 bases, in that order; junction bases with no gene match: 4. From germline, CDR1 is SGHTS and CDR2 YDEGEE. The CDR3 runs to 14 residues. The CDR3 DNA is TGTGCCAGCAGCTCGGGACAGACTAATCAGCCCCAGCATTTT. Its protein is CASSSGQTNQPQHF.

The chain links TRBV30 to TRBJ1-4, with D maybe TRBD1 (6 bases). The CDR3 is made up of 15 amino acids. V lost 4 bases and J 2 bases, leaving 14 bases between the germline ends. CDR1 is GTSNPN, CDR2 SVGIG, per germline (reference sequence). CDR3 DNA: TGTGCCTGGACCCGGGGAGGGGGGACTAATGAAAAACTGTTTTTT. The encoded protein is CAWTRGGGTNEKLFF.

V is TRBV9 and J is TRBJ2-7; D remains ambiguous. The CDR3 extends over 13 amino acids. The V gene's germline CDR1 is SGDLS and CDR2 YYNGEE. The germline V and J ends were trimmed by 3 bases and 5 bases, with 12 bases remaining between them. Here the CDR3 DNA reads TGTGCCAGCAGCGGCGATCCCCGAAACGAGCAGTACTTC. Protein product: CASSGDPRNEQYF.

This clone was observed a single time. CDR3 amino acids: CASAAVSGNTIYF. CDR3 DNA: TGTGCCAGTGCCGCGGTGTCTGGAAACACCATATATTTT. The chain links TRBV19 to TRBJ1-3; no definite D call. The CDR3 covers 13 residues. V gave up 8 bases and J gave up 1 base, with 9 bases separating them. CDR1 is LNHDA and CDR2 is SQIVND in the germline V gene (reference sequence). Full variable domain (rest looked up from reference TRBV19 and TRBJ1-3): DGGITQSPKYLFRKEGQNVTLSCEQNLNHDAMYWYRQDPGQGLRLIYYSQIVNDFQKGDIAEGYSVSREKKESFPLTVTSAQKNPTAFYLCASAAVSGNTIYFGEGSWLTVV.

The V and J genes are TRBV9 and TRBJ1-2, with 9 positions matching TRBD1. CDR1 is SGDLS and CDR2 is YYNGEE in the germline V gene. This CDR3 region has 16 residues. V was pared by 6 bases and J by 2 bases, with 11 bases of the junction left unmatched. For the CDR3, the DNA is TGTGCCAGCAAGGTGGATATGGGGACAGGGAACTATGGCTACACCTTC. This encodes CASKVDMGTGNYGYTF.

The rearrangement uses TRBV10-3 and TRBJ2-2; 8 bases line up with TRBD1. Trimming at V came to 7 bases and at J to 5 bases, leaving 9 bases not matched to a gene. Germline V gene lookup returns CDR1 ENHRY and CDR2 SYGVKD. This CDR3 is built from 15 residues. The chain's CDR3 is CAIMPSQGATGELFF. CDR3 DNA: TGTGCCATCATGCCGTCTCAGGGGGCTACCGGGGAGCTGTTTTTT.

The chain carries TRBV27 and TRBJ1-6, with 7 bases identical to TRBD1. Germline lookup yields CDR1 MNHEY and CDR2 SMNVEV (reference sequence). This CDR3 contains 14 residues. Losses at the gene ends were 6 bases for V and 10 bases for J; bases not matched to a gene: 9. The CDR3 nucleotides read TGTGCCAGCAGGAACCGACAGGGCGGATCACCCCTCCACTTT. Translated, it gives CASRNRQGGSPLHF.

The gene calls are TRBV4-2 and TRBJ2-5; D perhaps matches TRBD2 (5 bases). The V end lost 1 base, the J end lost 5 bases, and 17 bases lay between the germline ends. This CDR3 has 16 residues. Germline lookup yields CDR1 LGHNA and CDR2 YNFKEQ. CDR3 DNA sequence: TGTGCCAGCAGCCAAGTCCTATCAGAGGGCAGGGAGACCCAGTACTTC. Residues: CASSQVLSEGRETQYF.

In this sample, this clone turned up once. This chain joins TRBV4-3 and TRBJ2-7; 11 positions match TRBD2. This CDR3 has 16 amino acids. Germline V lookup: CDR1 LGHNA, CDR2 YSLEER. V shed 0 bases, J shed 2 bases, and the junction held 3 bases outside the gene matches. In DNA, the CDR3 is TGCGCCAGCAGCCAAGATAGCGGGGGGGGGACCTACGAGCAGTACTTC. Protein sequence: CASSQDSGGGTYEQYF.

V gene TRBV15 combines with J gene TRBJ1-6; TRBD1 is a possible D gene (6 bases). There are 15 residues in the CDR3. Germline values: CDR1 LNHNV, CDR2 YYDKDF (reference sequence). With 3 bases removed from V and 9 bases from J, the gap between germline ends came to 15 bases. The CDR3 sequence: CATSSQDRDVSPLHF. CDR3 bases: TGTGCCACCAGCAGCCAGGACAGAGACGTTTCACCCCTCCACTTT. Full variable domain (remainder filled in from reference TRBV15 and TRBJ1-6): DAMVIQNPRYQVTQFGKPVTLSCSQTLNHNVMYWYQQKSSQAPKLLFHYYDKDFNNEADTPDNFQSRRPNTSFCFLDIRSPGLGDTAMYLCATSSQDRDVSPLHFGNGTRLTVT.

The V call is TRBV18, the J call TRBJ1-1; D is undetermined. The CDR3 length is 14 residues. V dropped 3 bases and J dropped 3 bases, with 11 bases sitting between them. Germline-derived CDR1 and CDR2 are KGHSH and LQKENI. CDR3 protein: CASSPVQAHTEAFF. The CDR3 coding sequence is TGTGCCAGCTCACCCGTCCAGGCGCACACTGAAGCTTTCTTT. Looking up the rest from reference TRBV18 and TRBJ1-1 gives the full variable domain: NAGVMQNPRHLVRRRGQEARLRCSPMKGHSHVYWYRQLPEEGLKFMVYLQKENIIDESGMPKERFSAEFPKEGPSILRIQQVVRGDSAAYFCASSPVQAHTEAFFGQGTRLTVV.

The chain uses TRBV19 and TRBJ2-1; 12 positions agree with TRBD2. Trimming at V came to 5 bases and at J to 7 bases, leaving 3 bases not matched to a gene. Germline V gene lookup returns CDR1 LNHDA and CDR2 SQIVND (reference sequence). CDR3 length: 14 residues. The DNA for the CDR3 is TGTGCCAGTAGTCTAGGGACTAGCGGGAATGAGCAGTTCTTC. Translating gives CASSLGTSGNEQFF. The full variable domain, completed using reference TRBV19 and TRBJ2-1, is DGGITQSPKYLFRKEGQNVTLSCEQNLNHDAMYWYRQDPGQGLRLIYYSQIVNDFQKGDIAEGYSVSREKKESFPLTVTSAQKNPTAFYLCASSLGTSGNEQFFGPGTRLTVL.

J is TRBJ2-1 and V is TRBV11-2; perhaps TRBD1 as D (6 bases). CDR1 is SGHAT, CDR2 FQNNGV, per germline. The CDR3 runs to 14 residues. V was clipped by 5 bases and J by 6 bases, with 14 bases between them. CDR3 sequence (DNA): TGTGCCAGCAGCCATCCCGACAGGTTCAATGAGCAGTTCTTC. Protein sequence: CASSHPDRFNEQFF.

The J gene is TRBJ2-1, the V gene TRBV27, with TRBD2 matching 9 bases. Trimming at V came to 7 bases and at J to 4 bases, leaving 5 bases not matched to a gene. The length of the CDR3 is 14 residues. Looked up from germline, CDR1 is MNHEY and CDR2 is SMNVEV (reference sequence). CDR3 amino acids: CASIRLAAYNEQFF. In DNA form, the CDR3 reads TGTGCCAGCATAAGACTAGCGGCTTACAATGAGCAGTTCTTC.

The chain is built from TRBV27 and TRBJ2-2; 9 bases line up with TRBD2. The CDR3 length is 17 residues. The V segment lost 3 bases and the J segment 4 bases; nucleotides outside the gene matches: 9. Germline CDR1 reads MNHEY; CDR2 reads SMNVEV (reference sequence). CDR3 in amino acids: CASSFEGGRVSTGELFF. CDR3 sequence (DNA): TGTGCCAGCAGTTTTGAGGGCGGGAGGGTCTCCACCGGGGAGCTGTTTTTT.

This clone occurred once. The chain couples TRBV28 to TRBJ2-1; perhaps TRBD2 as D (6 bases). Per the germline V gene, CDR1 is MDHEN and CDR2 is SYDVKM. V was shortened by 3 bases and J by 0 bases, with 18 bases between the two germline ends. The CDR3 loop spans 18 amino acids. CDR3: CASSFGTLPGLSYNEQFF. In DNA, the CDR3 is TGTGCCAGCAGTTTTGGTACGCTACCGGGACTCTCCTACAATGAGCAGTTCTTC. Variable domain in full (rest from reference TRBV28 and TRBJ2-1): DVKVTQSSRYLVKRTGEKVFLECVQDMDHENMFWYRQDPGLGLRLIYFSYDVKMKEKGDIPEGYSVSREKKERFSLILESASTNQTSMYLCASSFGTLPGLSYNEQFFGPGTRLTVL.

The J gene is TRBJ1-6, the V gene TRBV21-1; TRBD1, the table's D call, was not compared with the DNA. TRBV21-1 is deemed a pseudogene. The CDR3 spans 12 residues. In nucleotides, the CDR3 is TGTGCCAGCAACAACAGGGGATCACCCCTCCACTTT. This gives the protein CASNNRGSPLHF.

This chain links TRBV4-1 with TRBJ1-2; the match to TRBD1 covers 8 bases. The CDR3 has 16 amino acids. Trimming cost V 1 base and J 1 base; bases outside gene matches: 5. Germline V lookup: CDR1 MGHRA, CDR2 YSYEKL. The CDR3 DNA reads TGCGCCAGCAGCCAAGCCCCAGGGGGCGATAACTATGGCTACACCTTC. Protein sequence: CASSQAPGGDNYGYTF.

Here the CDR3 DNA reads TGTGCCACCTCCTCAGGGTATGGAGAAAAACTGTTTTTT. This translates into CATSSGYGEKLFF. The chain recombines TRBV27 with TRBJ1-4, with D maybe TRBD1 (5 bases). The CDR3 is 13 amino acids. Germline-derived CDR1 and CDR2 are MNHEY and SMNVEV (reference sequence). Between the trimmed V and J ends, which lost 10 bases and 8 bases, there was a span of 17 bases.